The 12 T cell receptor beta chains below were found in one sample sequenced in a study of T cells in Graves' hyperthyroidism and ophthalmopathy. Amplified TCR beta CDR3 regions came from RNA transcripts. First-round RT-PCR with HTBI primers amplified the TCR CDR3 region. TCRdb independently ran MiXCR on the multiplex PCR reads; one entry per CDR3 protein. The sample lists approximately 400,000 distinct CDR3 sequences; about 13% were seen once. Sequencing was performed on blood. These receptors were collected from a man aged 30-40 years with Graves' hyperthyroidism that later progressed to Graves' ophthalmopathy.

This clonotype was seen at least ten times. CDR3 in DNA: TGCGCCAGCAGCCTCCCCCGGGAGGACCCCACAGATACGCAGTATTTT. Its translation: CASSLPREDPTDTQYF. This rearrangement joins TRBV5-1 to TRBJ2-3, with 7 bases aligning to TRBD2. Germline CDR1 reads SGHRS; CDR2 reads YFSETQ. The ends lost 4 bases at V and 2 bases at J; junction bases unmatched: 10. This CDR3 comprises 16 residues.

V gene TRBV30 combines with J gene TRBJ2-3, with 12 bases matching TRBD2. From germline, CDR1 is GTSNPN and CDR2 SVGIG (reference sequence). The CDR3 length is 14 residues. With V trimmed by 3 bases and J by 6 bases, 4 bases remained unmatched. CDR3 sequence: CAWSAGTSGDTQYF. The CDR3 bases are TGTGCCTGGAGCGCCGGGACTAGCGGGGATACGCAGTATTTT.

This clonotype has ten or more counts. This chain links TRBV11-3 with TRBJ1-1, with D perhaps TRBD1 (5 bases). Germline V gene sequence: CDR1 SGHNT, CDR2 YENEEA. The CDR3 sequence is 15 residues long. Trimming shortened V by 1 base and J by 3 bases, and 12 bases separated the two germline ends. CDR3 in DNA: TGTGCCAGCAGCTTAGGAGGCAGGGTGGACACTGAAGCTTTCTTT. Its protein product is CASSLGGRVDTEAFF. The full variable domain, with the rest looked up from reference TRBV11-3 and TRBJ1-1, is EAGVVQSPRYKIIEKKQPVAFWCNPISGHNTLYWYLQNLGQGPELLIRYENEEAVDDSQLPKDRFSAERLKGVDSTLKIQPAELGDSAVYLCASSLGGRVDTEAFFGQGTRLTVV.

Only a few counts were recorded for this clonotype. The rearrangement links TRBV11-2 to TRBJ1-3; D may be TRBD1 (5 bases). Trimming took off 6 bases at V and 2 bases at J, with 11 bases between the two ends. This CDR3 has 14 amino acids. Germline CDR1 is SGHAT and CDR2 is FQNNGV. The CDR3 sequence is CASSGGLTGNTIYF. The DNA for the CDR3 is TGTGCCAGCAGTGGGGGGTTGACTGGAAACACCATATATTTT.

This clonotype was counted at least ten times. The V call is TRBV7-3, the J call TRBJ2-5; D may be TRBD1 (5 bases). Germline CDR1 SGHTA, CDR2 FQGTGA. This CDR3 has 14 residues. V was shortened by 0 bases and J by 3 bases, with 8 bases between the two germline ends. The CDR3 loop reads CASSLTAREETQYF. The DNA for the CDR3 is TGTGCCAGCAGCTTAACGGCCAGGGAAGAGACCCAGTACTTC.

In the case of this clonotype: With a much larger clone just one base away, this may be a read error. The V and J genes are TRBV7-9 and TRBJ2-3, with 8 bases matching TRBD2. V was pared by 11 bases and J by 5 bases, with 15 bases of the junction left unmatched. The CDR3 has 15 residues. Per germline, CDR1 SEHNR and CDR2 FQNEAQ (reference sequence). CDR3: CAGMIRRGGRDTQYF. The CDR3, as DNA: TGTGCCGGCATGATTCGACGGGGGGGCCGAGATACGCAGTATTTT.

Ten or more counts support this clonotype. This sequence joins TRBV18 and TRBJ2-7; 8 bases map to TRBD1. J was trimmed by 1 base and V by 8 bases; bases with no gene match: 7. CDR1 is KGHSH and CDR2 is LQKENI in the germline V gene. The CDR3 totals 14 residues. Here the CDR3 reads CASSPGQESYEQYF. The CDR3 nucleotides read TGTGCCAGCAGTCCGGGACAGGAGTCCTACGAGCAGTACTTC.

This clonotype was seen a few times. The J gene is TRBJ1-5, the V gene TRBV7-9; D may be TRBD1 (6 bases). Trimming cost V 3 bases and J 3 bases, with 15 bases left between them. The CDR3 is made up of 16 amino acids. Germline V gene data show CDR1 as SEHNR and CDR2 as FQNEAQ (reference sequence). CDR3 in DNA: TGTGCCAGCAGCTTGGGGGGCGGGACTTACAATCAGCCCCAGCATTTT. Protein product: CASSLGGGTYNQPQHF.

The chain links TRBV5-6 to TRBJ2-5; D uncertain. The germline V gene has CDR1 SGHDT and CDR2 YYEEEE. The ends were cut back, 3 bases at V and 5 bases at J, with 11 bases in the middle. The CDR3 has 13 residues. The CDR3 DNA reads as TGTGCCAGCAGCTCCGTGGGTTTGGAGACCCAGTACTTC. Translation gives CASSSVGLETQYF.

This clonotype was seen ten or more times. V is TRBV10-1 and J is TRBJ2-7; possible D gene TRBD1, 6 bases. Between the trimmed V and J ends, which lost 0 bases and 5 bases, there was a span of 11 bases. CDR3 length: 14 amino acids. Germline V CDR1 and CDR2: WNHNN, SYGVQD (reference sequence). CDR3 protein: CASSESLRGNEQYF. The DNA of the CDR3 is TGCGCCAGCAGTGAGTCTCTCAGGGGAAACGAGCAGTACTTC.

This clonotype was seen many times. The CDR3 reads CSVRHPNTEAFF. The CDR3 DNA reads as TGCAGCGTTAGACACCCGAACACTGAAGCTTTCTTT. The J gene is TRBJ1-1, the V gene TRBV29-1; D call uncertain. This CDR3 has 12 residues. V was shortened by 5 bases and J by 1 base, with 8 bases between the two germline ends. Germline V gives CDR1 SQVTM, CDR2 ANQGSEA.

This clonotype has a handful of counts. The J gene is TRBJ2-4, the V gene TRBV5-6, with TRBD2 as a possible D gene (6 bases). Per the germline V gene, CDR1 is SGHDT and CDR2 is YYEEEE. Trimming left V 2 bases short and J 10 bases short, with 10 bases between. The CDR3 contains 12 residues. The CDR3 reads CASSFPGEIQYF. DNA for the CDR3: TGTGCCAGCAGCTTTCCGGGGGAAATTCAGTACTTC.